The 28 T cell receptor beta chains given below trace back to one sample, sequenced in a study of cytomegalovirus exposure and HLA in healthy donors (dated by TCRdb to the late 2010s). To prepare the library, the immunoSEQ multiplex PCR assay was applied. TCRdb limited this immuneACCESS table to in-frame rearrangements with V and J called. A share of clones is missing; checked studies link under half to unresolved V genes, and the rest is unexplained. The sample table shows over 55,000 clones, and around nine tenths are seen once. The top ten clonotypes cover approximately 3% of the sample. Sequenced input: PBMCs. The receptors shown here come from a young man in good health and CMV-seronegative.

The count of this clone is one. The V call is TRBV28, the J call TRBJ1-1; D not resolved. CDR1 is MDHEN and CDR2 is SYDVKM in the germline V gene. The V and J ends lost 2 bases and 10 bases respectively, with 8 bases between them. CDR3 length equals 11 residues. The DNA of the CDR3 is TGTGCCAGCAGTTTAAGAGAGGGAGCTTTCTTT. The encoded protein is CASSLREGAFF.

This chain joins TRBV14 and TRBJ1-2; D unclear. Germline lookup yields CDR1 SGHDN and CDR2 FVKESK. This CDR3 spans 15 amino acids. The germline V and J ends were trimmed by 1 base and 6 bases, with 15 bases remaining between them. This CDR3 is CASSQGRARGHGYTF. CDR3 coding DNA: TGTGCCAGCAGCCAAGGTCGTGCGCGGGGTCATGGCTACACCTTC.

This chain links TRBV28 with TRBJ2-7; possibly TRBD1 for D (6 bases). Trimming took off 2 bases at V and 7 bases at J, with 6 bases between the two ends. The germline CDR1 and CDR2 sequences are MDHEN and SYDVKM. This CDR3 comprises 11 residues. CDR3 sequence reads: CASSLRGEQYF. CDR3 coding DNA: TGTGCCAGCAGTTTAAGGGGGGAGCAGTACTTC.

V is TRBV6-1 and J is TRBJ2-7, with 14 bases that match TRBD2. CDR3 length: 17 amino acids. Germline values: CDR1 MNHNS, CDR2 SASEGT. J gave up 8 bases and V 4 bases, and 13 bases lay outside the gene matches. Here the CDR3 reads CASSVTSGRALGYQQYF. DNA for the CDR3: TGTGCCAGCAGTGTGACTAGCGGGAGGGCCTTGGGGTATCAGCAGTACTTC.

The genes are TRBV4-2 and TRBJ2-1; D unresolved. V lost 1 base and J lost 8, with 12 bases in between. CDR3 length equals 14 residues. Looked up from germline, CDR1 is LGHNA and CDR2 is YNFKEQ. CDR3 sequence reads: CASSQVWSTHEQFF. In DNA form, the CDR3 reads TGTGCCAGCAGCCAAGTGTGGTCAACACATGAGCAGTTCTTC.

This clone was counted a single time. J is TRBJ2-2 and V is TRBV28; 9 positions agree with TRBD2. The germline V gene has CDR1 MDHEN and CDR2 SYDVKM. The ends lost 6 bases at V and 3 bases at J; junction bases unmatched: 8. The CDR3 extends over 16 amino acids. CDR3 amino acids: CASRGAGGVYTGELFF. The CDR3 bases are TGTGCCAGCAGGGGAGCGGGAGGAGTTTACACCGGGGAGCTGTTTTTT.

J is TRBJ2-1 and V is TRBV5-1; 10 positions agree with TRBD2. There are 14 residues in the CDR3. After removal of 6 bases from V and 8 bases from J, the junction contained 8 bases not matched to a gene. Germline CDR1 reads SGHRS; CDR2 reads YFSETQ. CDR3 protein: CASKKREGSDEQFF. The CDR3 nucleotides read TGCGCCAGCAAGAAGCGGGAGGGGTCCGATGAGCAGTTCTTC.

This chain joins TRBV18 and TRBJ2-2; 8 bases agree with TRBD2. Per the germline V gene, CDR1 is KGHSH and CDR2 is LQKENI. V dropped 1 base and J dropped 1; count of bases not matched to a gene: 2. CDR3 length: 16 amino acids. The DNA of the CDR3 is TGTGCCAGCTCACCACTCGCGGGAGGGAACACCGGGGAGCTGTTTTTT. Residues: CASSPLAGGNTGELFF.

The rearrangement joins TRBV5-1 to TRBJ2-1, with D possibly matching TRBD1 (5 bases). In germline, CDR1 is SGHRS, CDR2 YFSETQ. Deletions cut 5 bases from V and 7 bases from J, with 19 bases between. The CDR3 is 15 amino acids. This CDR3 is CASRSRAPQGNEQFF. The CDR3 DNA is TGCGCCAGCAGATCCAGGGCCCCCCAGGGTAATGAGCAGTTCTTC.

The chain employs TRBV28 and TRBJ1-2; TRBD1 matches 8 bases. Germline loops: CDR1 MDHEN, CDR2 SYDVKM. V dropped 6 bases and J dropped 4; count of bases not matched to a gene: 4. The CDR3 sequence is 13 residues long. As DNA, the CDR3 is TGTGCCAGCAGAAGGGACAGGCTCTATGGCTACACCTTC. This translates into CASRRDRLYGYTF.

The rearrangement uses TRBV7-9 and TRBJ1-1; D is perhaps TRBD1 (5 bases). The germline V gene encodes CDR1 SEHNR and CDR2 FQNEAQ (reference sequence). Trimming took off 6 bases at V and 0 bases at J, with 17 bases between the two ends. The CDR3 length is 16 residues. The CDR3 DNA reads as TGTGCCAGCAGGCTTCGGACCGGGGGGATGAACACTGAAGCTTTCTTT. Protein: CASRLRTGGMNTEAFF.

CDR3 residues: CASSDPGRGGDEQFF. The CDR3, as DNA: TGCGCCAGCAGTGACCCCGGGAGGGGGGGAGATGAGCAGTTCTTC. The chain links TRBV10-1 to TRBJ2-1, with TRBD2 matching over 8 bases. The length of the CDR3 is 15 residues. Germline V gene data show CDR1 as WNHNN and CDR2 as SYGVQD (reference sequence). V shed 3 bases, J shed 8 bases, and the junction held 9 bases outside the gene matches.

The rearrangement links TRBV11-2 to TRBJ2-7; a possible D gene is TRBD2 (5 bases). Germline V lookup: CDR1 SGHAT, CDR2 FQNNGV. Deletions cut 2 bases from V and 7 bases from J, with 15 bases between. The CDR3 has 14 amino acids. The CDR3 is CASSLIGSGGEQYF. The CDR3 DNA reads TGTGCCAGCAGCTTAATTGGTTCGGGCGGGGAGCAGTACTTC.

The chain carries TRBV27 and TRBJ2-1; D remains ambiguous. The CDR3 has 13 residues. Trimming pared 2 bases from V and 7 bases from J, leaving 9 bases between. CDR1 and CDR2 from the germline V gene are MNHEY and SMNVEV (reference sequence). For the CDR3, the DNA is TGTGCCAGCAGTTTAAGTCCCGGGAATGAGCAGTTCTTC. Amino acids: CASSLSPGNEQFF.

The gene calls are TRBV21-1 and TRBJ2-2; no DNA check was done on the table's D call, TRBD2. TRBV21-1 is recorded as a pseudogene. The CDR3 runs 15 residues. In DNA, the CDR3 is TGTGCCAGCAGCACAGTAAGGGGAGGGACCGGGGAGCTGTTTTTT. This sequence encodes CASSTVRGGTGELFF.

The genes are TRBV27 and TRBJ2-7; D is possibly TRBD2 (5 bases). Germline V gives CDR1 MNHEY, CDR2 SMNVEV (reference sequence). CDR3 length equals 14 residues. The V end lost 4 bases, the J end lost 4 bases, and 14 bases lay between the germline ends. CDR3 bases: TGTGCCAGCAGTTCTGGAGGACGACTATACGAGCAGTACTTC. Protein product: CASSSGGRLYEQYF.

The J gene is TRBJ1-5, the V gene TRBV28; D possibly corresponds to TRBD1 (6 bases). Per germline, CDR1 MDHEN and CDR2 SYDVKM. Trimming cost V 6 bases and J 5 bases, with 23 bases left between them. The CDR3 has 17 residues. CDR3 sequence: CASRTLMGTGSDQPQHF. DNA of the CDR3: TGTGCCAGCAGAACACTAATGGGAACAGGGAGCGATCAGCCCCAGCATTTT. Variable domain in full (rest from reference TRBV28 and TRBJ1-5): DVKVTQSSRYLVKRTGEKVFLECVQDMDHENMFWYRQDPGLGLRLIYFSYDVKMKEKGDIPEGYSVSREKKERFSLILESASTNQTSMYLCASRTLMGTGSDQPQHFGDGTRLSIL.

V gene TRBV11-2 combines with J gene TRBJ2-2; D is perhaps TRBD2 (5 bases). The CDR3 totals 16 residues. Germline V gene lookup returns CDR1 SGHAT and CDR2 FQNNGV. V shed 5 bases and J shed 3 bases, with 16 bases lying between them. CDR3 coding DNA: TGTGCCAGCAGCCGCAGACATTCCGGGGACACCGGGGAGCTGTTTTTT. Translating gives CASSRRHSGDTGELFF.

The genes are TRBV9 and TRBJ2-3; 11 positions match TRBD2. Germline CDR1 reads SGDLS; CDR2 reads YYNGEE. The CDR3 has 16 amino acids. V shed 3 bases, J shed 7 bases, and the junction held 10 bases outside the gene matches. The CDR3 DNA sequence: TGTGCCAGCAGCGCAGTAGCGGGAGGGCCCGCCAATACGCAGTATTTT. Translation: CASSAVAGGPANTQYF. The full variable domain, in which reference TRBV9 and TRBJ2-3 provide the parts outside the CDR3, is DSGVTQTPKHLITATGQRVTLRCSPRSGDLSVYWYQQSLDQGLQFLIQYYNGEERAKGNILERFSAQQFPDLHSELNLSSLELGDSALYFCASSAVAGGPANTQYFGPGTRLTVL.

CDR3 sequence reads: CASSEGGRSGQPQHF. In DNA form, the CDR3 reads TGTGCCAGCAGTGAAGGAGGCCGCTCGGGGCAGCCCCAGCATTTT. The genes are TRBV6-1 and TRBJ1-5; no firm D call. Germline lookup yields CDR1 MNHNS and CDR2 SASEGT. V was clipped by 1 base and J by 7 bases, with 14 bases between them. The CDR3 runs to 15 residues.

V and J are TRBV6-4 and TRBJ1-5, with a tentative D call TRBD1 (6 bases). Deletions cut 3 bases from V and 4 bases from J, with 7 bases between. There are 13 residues in the CDR3. Germline values: CDR1 MRHNA, CDR2 SNTAGT. CDR3 region: CASSEGANQPQHF. The CDR3, as DNA: TGTGCCAGCAGTGAGGGGGCGAATCAGCCCCAGCATTTT.

V is TRBV10-2 and J is TRBJ1-2, with D tentatively TRBD1 (5 bases). This CDR3 is 15 amino acids long. V shed 0 bases and J shed 4 bases, with 12 bases lying between them. CDR1 WSHSY and CDR2 SAAADI come from the germline V gene. CDR3: CASSESGWTSYGYTF. The CDR3, as DNA: TGCGCCAGCAGTGAGTCGGGGTGGACATCCTATGGCTACACCTTC.

The chain joins TRBV29-1 to TRBJ1-2, with 7 bases identical to TRBD1. J was trimmed by 8 bases and V by 4 bases; bases with no gene match: 7. The CDR3 has 12 residues. CDR1 and CDR2 from the germline V gene are SQVTM and ANQGSEA. CDR3: CSVVEPGGGYTF. The CDR3 DNA reads TGCAGCGTTGTGGAGCCAGGGGGAGGCTACACCTTC.

The V gene is TRBV21-1, the J gene TRBJ2-7; TRBD1, the table's D call, lacks a check against the DNA. TRBV21-1 is termed a pseudogene. The CDR3 contains 21 residues. The CDR3 region is CASSTPPSRRPNPTAIYEQYF. CDR3 coding DNA: TGTGCCAGCAGCACCCCCCCGTCGAGACGGCCTAATCCCACAGCTATCTACGAGCAGTACTTC.

This clone was seen once. The V gene is TRBV2, the J gene TRBJ2-1, with 11 bases aligning to TRBD2. V shed 6 bases and J 7 bases; nucleotides not matched to a gene: 8. This CDR3 has 15 residues. From germline, CDR1 is SNHLY and CDR2 FYNNEI. CDR3 coding DNA: TGTGCCAGCAGAAAACTAGCGGGAGTGTCTAATGAGCAGTTCTTC. It codes for CASRKLAGVSNEQFF.

The CDR3 DNA is TGTGCCAGCAGATCCGGGACAGGGGGCTTGAATGAGCAGTTCTTC. Translated, it gives CASRSGTGGLNEQFF. This chain links TRBV13 with TRBJ2-1; 12 nucleotides line up with TRBD1. CDR1 and CDR2 (germline): PRHDT, FYEKMQ (reference sequence). This CDR3 has 15 residues. V was pared by 6 bases and J by 7 bases, with 7 bases of the junction left unmatched.

This rearrangement joins TRBV9 to TRBJ2-2; 15 nucleotides line up with TRBD2. V shed 3 bases and J 3 bases; nucleotides not matched to a gene: 6. Germline-derived CDR1 and CDR2 are SGDLS and YYNGEE. The CDR3 is made up of 18 amino acids. The CDR3 coding sequence is TGTGCCAGCAGCGATGGACTAGCGGGAGGGCCGGACACCGGGGAGCTGTTTTTT. Protein: CASSDGLAGGPDTGELFF.

V gene TRBV7-3 combines with J gene TRBJ2-3; D gene uncertain. The CDR3 has 15 residues. Germline CDR1 is SGHTA and CDR2 is FQGTGA. The V and J ends lost 5 bases and 0 bases respectively, with 12 bases between them. CDR3 nucleotides: TGTGCCAGCAGCCCTCGTCCGGTTAGCACAGATACGCAGTATTTT. This encodes CASSPRPVSTDTQYF.